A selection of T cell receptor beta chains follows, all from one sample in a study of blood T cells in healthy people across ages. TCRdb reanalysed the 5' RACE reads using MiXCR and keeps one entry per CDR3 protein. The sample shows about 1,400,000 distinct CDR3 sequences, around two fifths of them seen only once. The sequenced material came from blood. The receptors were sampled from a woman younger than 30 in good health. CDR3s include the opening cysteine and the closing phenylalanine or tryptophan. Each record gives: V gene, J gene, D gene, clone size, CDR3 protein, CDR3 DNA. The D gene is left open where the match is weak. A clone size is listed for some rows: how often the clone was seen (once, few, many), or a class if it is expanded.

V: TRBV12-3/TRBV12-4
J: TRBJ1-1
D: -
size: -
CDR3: CASTPFLRGPAMEDTEAFF
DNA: TGTGCCAGCACCCCTTTTTTAAGGGGACCCGCGATGGAGGACACTGAAGCTTTCTTT

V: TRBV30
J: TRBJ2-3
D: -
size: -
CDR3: CAWTPHRVGDTQYF
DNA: TGTGCCTGGACTCCACACAGGGTAGGAGATACGCAGTATTTT

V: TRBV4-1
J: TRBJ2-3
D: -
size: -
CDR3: CASSQESGEGDTQYF
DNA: TGCGCCAGCAGCCAAGAGTCGGGAGAAGGAGATACGCAGTATTTT

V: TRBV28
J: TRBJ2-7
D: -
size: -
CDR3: CASSLALGGAYEQYF
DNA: TGTGCCAGCAGTTTGGCCCTAGGAGGAGCCTACGAGCAGTACTTC

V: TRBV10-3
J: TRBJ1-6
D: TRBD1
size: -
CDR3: CATKTGVDSPLHF
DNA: TGTGCCACTAAGACAGGGGTTGATTCACCCCTCCACTTT

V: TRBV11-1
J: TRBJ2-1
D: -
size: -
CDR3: CASSPGVNPLRGPFPRDEQFF
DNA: TGTGCCAGCAGCCCAGGCGTCAACCCCTTGCGAGGACCGTTCCCCAGGGATGAGCAGTTCTTC

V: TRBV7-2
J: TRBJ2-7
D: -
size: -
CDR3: CASSPAGDPSYNEQYF
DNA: TGTGCCAGCAGCCCCGCCGGGGACCCCTCCTACAATGAGCAGTACTTC

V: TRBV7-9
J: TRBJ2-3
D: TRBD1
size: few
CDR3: CASSAGQGRTDTQYF
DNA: TGTGCCAGCAGCGCCGGACAGGGGCGCACAGATACGCAGTATTTT

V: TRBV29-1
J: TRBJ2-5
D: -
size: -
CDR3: CSVEVGTSKETQYF
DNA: TGCAGCGTTGAAGTTGGGACAAGTAAAGAGACCCAGTACTTC

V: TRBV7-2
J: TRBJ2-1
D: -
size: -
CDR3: CASSPGTGLYNEQFF
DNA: TGTGCCAGCAGCCCCGGGACCGGATTATACAATGAGCAGTTCTTC

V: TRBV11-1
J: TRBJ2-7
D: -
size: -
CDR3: CASSLPGNYEQYF
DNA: TGTGCCAGCAGCCTTCCAGGGAACTACGAGCAGTACTTC

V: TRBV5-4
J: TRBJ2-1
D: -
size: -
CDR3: CASSLAGGTGNKQFF
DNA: TGTGCCAGCAGCTTGGCGGGGGGAACAGGGAATAAGCAGTTCTTC

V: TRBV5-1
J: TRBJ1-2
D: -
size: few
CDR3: CASSLGGTENYGYTF
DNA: TGCGCCAGCAGCTTGGGCGGTACGGAAAACTATGGCTACACCTTC

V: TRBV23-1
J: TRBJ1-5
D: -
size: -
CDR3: CASSHRAKNQPQHF
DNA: TGCGCCAGCAGCCACCGGGCCAAAAATCAGCCCCAGCATTTT

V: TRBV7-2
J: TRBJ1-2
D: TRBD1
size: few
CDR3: CASSITGDFNYGYTF
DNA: TGTGCCAGCAGCATTACAGGGGATTTTAACTATGGCTACACCTTC

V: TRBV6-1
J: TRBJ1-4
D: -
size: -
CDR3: CASKGSPLANEKLFF
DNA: TGTGCCAGCAAAGGTTCACCCTTAGCTAATGAAAAACTGTTTTTT

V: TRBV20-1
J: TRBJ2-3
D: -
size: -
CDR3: CSAPSRGAGSDTQYF
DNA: TGCAGTGCTCCCTCTAGGGGGGCCGGCTCAGATACGCAGTATTTT

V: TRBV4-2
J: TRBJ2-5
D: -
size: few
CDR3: CASSQDLKIQETQYF
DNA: TGTGCCAGCAGCCAAGATTTGAAGATCCAAGAGACCCAGTACTTC

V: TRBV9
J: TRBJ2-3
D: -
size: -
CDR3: CASSVNGGGIIGNTQYF
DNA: TGTGCCAGCAGCGTCAACGGGGGAGGCATTATTGGAAATACGCAGTATTTT

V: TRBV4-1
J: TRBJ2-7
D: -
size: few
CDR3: CASSKTGTTQTDEQYF
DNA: TGCGCCAGCAGCAAAACAGGGACCACACAGACGGACGAGCAGTACTTC

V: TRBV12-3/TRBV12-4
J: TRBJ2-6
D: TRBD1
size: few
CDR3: CASSLDGTESSGANVLTF
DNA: TGTGCCAGCAGTTTAGATGGGACAGAGAGCTCTGGGGCCAACGTCCTGACTTTC

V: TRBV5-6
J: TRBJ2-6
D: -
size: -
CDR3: CASSFGHSGANVLTF
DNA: TGTGCCAGCAGCTTCGGTCACTCTGGGGCCAACGTCCTGACTTTC

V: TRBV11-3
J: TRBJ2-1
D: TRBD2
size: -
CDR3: CASSLDGRDYSYNEQFF
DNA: TGTGCCAGCAGCTTAGATGGCAGGGACTATTCCTACAATGAGCAGTTCTTC

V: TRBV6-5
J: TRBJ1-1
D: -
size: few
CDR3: CASSSRRAAEAFF
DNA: TGTGCCAGCAGTTCCCGCAGGGCCGCTGAAGCTTTCTTT

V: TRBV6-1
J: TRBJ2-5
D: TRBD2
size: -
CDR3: CASTQSYRLAGGQETQYF
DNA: TGTGCCAGCACCCAAAGTTACCGACTAGCGGGAGGGCAAGAGACCCAGTACTTC

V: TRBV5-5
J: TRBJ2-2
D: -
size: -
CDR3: CASSLETAKTGELFF
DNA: TGTGCCAGCAGCTTGGAAACAGCCAAGACCGGGGAGCTGTTTTTT

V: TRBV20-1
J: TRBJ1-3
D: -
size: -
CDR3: CSARDSNSGNTIYF
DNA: TGCAGTGCTAGGGACAGCAACTCTGGAAACACCATATATTTT

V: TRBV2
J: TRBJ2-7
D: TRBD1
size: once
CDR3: CASSGQLGDNEQYF
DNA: TGTGCCTCCTCGGGACAGCTCGGGGACAATGAGCAGTACTTC

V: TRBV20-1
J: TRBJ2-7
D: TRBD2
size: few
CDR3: CSASSSGLSYEQYF
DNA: TGCAGTGCTAGTTCTAGCGGGCTCTCCTACGAGCAGTACTTC

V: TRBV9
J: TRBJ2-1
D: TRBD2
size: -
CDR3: CASSVVTAGAGNEQFF
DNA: TGTGCCAGCAGCGTAGTGACAGCGGGAGCGGGTAATGAGCAGTTCTTC

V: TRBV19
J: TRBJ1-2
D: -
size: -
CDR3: CASSIAGSHYGYTF
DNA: TGTGCCAGTAGTATAGCAGGGTCGCACTATGGCTACACCTTC

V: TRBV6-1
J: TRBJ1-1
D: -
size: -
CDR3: CASSEARFNTEAFF
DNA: TGTGCCAGCAGTGAAGCGAGGTTTAACACTGAAGCTTTCTTT

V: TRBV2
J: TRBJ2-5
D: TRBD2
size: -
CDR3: CASRGLAGVQETQYF
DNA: TGTGCCAGCAGGGGACTAGCGGGGGTCCAAGAGACCCAGTACTTC

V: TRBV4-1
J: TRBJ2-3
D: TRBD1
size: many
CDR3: CASSQVPPGQGSADTQYF
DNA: TGCGCCAGCAGCCAAGTTCCCCCAGGACAGGGGTCGGCAGATACGCAGTATTTT

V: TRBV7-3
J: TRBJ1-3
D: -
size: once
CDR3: CASSLSRGNTIYF
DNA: TGTGCCAGCAGCTTAAGCCGAGGAAACACCATATATTTT

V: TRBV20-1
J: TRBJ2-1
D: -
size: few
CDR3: CSARDYYNEQFF
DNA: TGCAGTGCTAGGGACTACTACAATGAGCAGTTCTTC

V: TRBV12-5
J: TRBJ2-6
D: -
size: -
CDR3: CASGPGLGSGANVLTF
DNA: TGTGCTAGTGGGCCCGGACTGGGCTCTGGGGCCAACGTCCTGACTTTC

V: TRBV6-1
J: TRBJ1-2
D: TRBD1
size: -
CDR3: CASINTGQGSLYGYTF
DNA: TGTGCCAGCATCAATACCGGACAGGGGTCCCTCTATGGCTACACCTTC

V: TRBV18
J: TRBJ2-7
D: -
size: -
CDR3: CASLRAGYDYEQYF
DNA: TGTGCCAGCCTCAGGGCCGGATACGACTACGAGCAGTACTTC

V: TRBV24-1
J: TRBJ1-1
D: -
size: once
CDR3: CATSDTAEAFF
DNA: TGTGCCACCAGTGATACAGCTGAAGCTTTCTTT

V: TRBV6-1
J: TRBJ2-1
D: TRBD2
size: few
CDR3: CASTQLAGGPSSYNEQFF
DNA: TGTGCCAGCACACAACTAGCGGGGGGCCCAAGCTCCTACAATGAGCAGTTCTTC

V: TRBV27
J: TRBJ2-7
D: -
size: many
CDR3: CASSHRGSYEQYF
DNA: TGTGCCAGCAGTCATAGGGGGTCCTACGAGCAGTACTTC

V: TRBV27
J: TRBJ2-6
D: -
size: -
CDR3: CASSFGLNGANVLTF
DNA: TGTGCCAGCAGTTTTGGCCTTAACGGGGCCAACGTCCTGACTTTC

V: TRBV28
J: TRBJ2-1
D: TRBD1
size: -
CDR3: CASSRTGEQFF
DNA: TGTGCCAGCAGCCGGACAGGCGAGCAGTTCTTC

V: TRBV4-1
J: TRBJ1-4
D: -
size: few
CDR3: CASSQVPPGVATNEKLFF
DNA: TGCGCCAGCAGCCAAGTGCCCCCGGGGGTCGCAACTAATGAAAAACTGTTTTTT

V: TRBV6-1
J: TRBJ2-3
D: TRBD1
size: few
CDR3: CASSERTGSGTDTQYF
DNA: TGTGCCAGCAGTGAGAGGACAGGCTCCGGCACAGATACGCAGTATTTT

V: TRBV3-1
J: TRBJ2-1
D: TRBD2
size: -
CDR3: CASSRHLTSGSPNEQFF
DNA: TGTGCCAGCAGCCGGCACCTCACTAGCGGGAGTCCCAATGAGCAGTTCTTC

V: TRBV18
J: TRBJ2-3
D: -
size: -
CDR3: CASSHKTGSADTQYF
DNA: TGTGCCAGCTCACATAAGACCGGATCTGCAGATACGCAGTATTTT

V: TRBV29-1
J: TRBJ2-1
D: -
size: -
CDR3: CSVLRLTFTLSSYNEQFF
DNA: TGCAGCGTTCTCCGGCTCACGTTTACCTTGAGCTCCTACAATGAGCAGTTCTTC

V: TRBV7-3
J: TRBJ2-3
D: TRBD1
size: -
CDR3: CASRDTGQGDTDTQYF
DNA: TGTGCCAGCAGAGACACGGGACAGGGGGACACAGATACGCAGTATTTT

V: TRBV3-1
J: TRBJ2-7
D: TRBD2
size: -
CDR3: CASSPPGRKYEQYF
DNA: TGTGCCAGCAGCCCCCCCGGGAGGAAGTACGAGCAGTACTTC

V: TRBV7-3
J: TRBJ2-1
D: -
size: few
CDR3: CASSLTAGNEQFF
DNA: TGTGCCAGCAGCTTAACCGCCGGAAATGAGCAGTTCTTC

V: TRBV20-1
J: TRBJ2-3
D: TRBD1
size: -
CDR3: CSAPPGQGGRGSTDTQYF
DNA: TGCAGTGCTCCCCCGGGACAGGGTGGGAGGGGAAGCACAGATACGCAGTATTTT

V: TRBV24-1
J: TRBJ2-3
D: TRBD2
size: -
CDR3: CATSDPAGEDTQYF
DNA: TGTGCCACCAGTGATCCCGCGGGAGAAGATACGCAGTATTTT

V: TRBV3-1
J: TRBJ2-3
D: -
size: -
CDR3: CASSQTIRGEDDRDTDTQYF
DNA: TGTGCCAGCAGCCAAACGATTAGGGGGGAAGATGATCGAGACACAGATACGCAGTATTTT